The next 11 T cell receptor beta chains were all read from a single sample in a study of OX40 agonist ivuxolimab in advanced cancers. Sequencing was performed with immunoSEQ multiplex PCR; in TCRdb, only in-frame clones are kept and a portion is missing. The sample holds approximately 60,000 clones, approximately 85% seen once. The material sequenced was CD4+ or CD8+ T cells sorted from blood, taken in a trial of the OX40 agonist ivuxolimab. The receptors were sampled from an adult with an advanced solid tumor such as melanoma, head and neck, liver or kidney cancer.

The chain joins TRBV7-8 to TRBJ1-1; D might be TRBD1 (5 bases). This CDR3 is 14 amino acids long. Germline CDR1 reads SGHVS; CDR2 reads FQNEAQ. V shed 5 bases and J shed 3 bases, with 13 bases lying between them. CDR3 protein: CASSPRQGHTEAFF. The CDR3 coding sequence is TGTGCCAGCAGCCCGCGCCAGGGACACACTGAAGCTTTCTTT.

DNA for the CDR3: TGTGCCAGCAGCCGACAGGCCTCTGGAAACACCATATATTTT. Its protein is CASSRQASGNTIYF. The chain carries TRBV7-2 and TRBJ1-3, with D possibly matching TRBD1 (6 bases). CDR1 and CDR2 (germline): SGHTA, FQGNSA. The ends were cut back, 5 bases at V and 0 bases at J, with 8 bases in the middle. The length of the CDR3 is 14 residues.

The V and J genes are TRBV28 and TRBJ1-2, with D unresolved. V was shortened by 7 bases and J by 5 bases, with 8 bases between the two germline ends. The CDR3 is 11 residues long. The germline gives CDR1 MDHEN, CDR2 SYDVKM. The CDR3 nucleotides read TGTGCCAGCAATTCCCCGTATGGCTACACCTTC. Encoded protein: CASNSPYGYTF.

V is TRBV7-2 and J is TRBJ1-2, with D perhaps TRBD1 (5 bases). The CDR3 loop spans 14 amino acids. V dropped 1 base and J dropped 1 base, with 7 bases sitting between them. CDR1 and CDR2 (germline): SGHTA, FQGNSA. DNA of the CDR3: TGTGCCAGCAGCTTAGGGGGCAATAACTATGGCTACACCTTC. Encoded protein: CASSLGGNNYGYTF.

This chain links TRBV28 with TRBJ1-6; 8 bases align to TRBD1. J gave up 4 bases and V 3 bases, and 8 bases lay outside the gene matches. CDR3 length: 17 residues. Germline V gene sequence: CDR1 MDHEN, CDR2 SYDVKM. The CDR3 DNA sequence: TGTGCCAGCAGTTTCTTTAAGGGGACAGGATATAATTCACCCCTCCACTTT. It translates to CASSFFKGTGYNSPLHF.

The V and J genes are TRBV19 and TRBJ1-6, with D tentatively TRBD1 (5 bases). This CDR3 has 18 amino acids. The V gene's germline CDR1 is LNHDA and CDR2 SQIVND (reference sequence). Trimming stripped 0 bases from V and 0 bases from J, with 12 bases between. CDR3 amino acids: CASSIDRGGFSYNSPLHF. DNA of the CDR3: TGTGCCAGTAGTATAGATCGCGGGGGATTCTCCTATAATTCACCCCTCCACTTT.

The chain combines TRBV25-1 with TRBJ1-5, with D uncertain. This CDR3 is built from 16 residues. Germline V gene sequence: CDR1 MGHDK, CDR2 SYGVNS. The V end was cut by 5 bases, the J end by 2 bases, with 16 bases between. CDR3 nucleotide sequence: TGTGCCAGCAGTCCCCCGGGTACCCGTGGCAATCAGCCCCAGCATTTT. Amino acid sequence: CASSPPGTRGNQPQHF. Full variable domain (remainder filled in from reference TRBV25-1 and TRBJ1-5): EADIYQTPRYLVIGTGKKITLECSQTMGHDKMYWYQQDPGMELHLIHYSYGVNSTEKGDLSSESTVSRIRTEHFPLTLESARPSHTSQYLCASSPPGTRGNQPQHFGDGTRLSIL.

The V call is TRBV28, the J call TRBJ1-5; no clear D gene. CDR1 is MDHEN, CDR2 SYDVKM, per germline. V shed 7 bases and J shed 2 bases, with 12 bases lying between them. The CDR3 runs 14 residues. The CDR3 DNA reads TGTGCCAGCACTAACCCGCTAGGCAATCAGCCCCAGCATTTT. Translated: CASTNPLGNQPQHF.

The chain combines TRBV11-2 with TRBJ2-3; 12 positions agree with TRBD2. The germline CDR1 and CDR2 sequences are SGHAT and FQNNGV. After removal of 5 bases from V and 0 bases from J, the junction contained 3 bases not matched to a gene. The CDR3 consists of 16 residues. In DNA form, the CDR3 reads TGTGCCAGCAGCCACGGACTAGCGGGAAGCACAGATACGCAGTATTTT. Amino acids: CASSHGLAGSTDTQYF.

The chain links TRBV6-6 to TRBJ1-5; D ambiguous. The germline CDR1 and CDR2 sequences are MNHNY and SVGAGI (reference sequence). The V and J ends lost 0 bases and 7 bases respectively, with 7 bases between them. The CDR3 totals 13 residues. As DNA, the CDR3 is TGTGCCAGCAGTTACTCGATCCAGCAGCCCCAGCATTTT. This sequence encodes CASSYSIQQPQHF.

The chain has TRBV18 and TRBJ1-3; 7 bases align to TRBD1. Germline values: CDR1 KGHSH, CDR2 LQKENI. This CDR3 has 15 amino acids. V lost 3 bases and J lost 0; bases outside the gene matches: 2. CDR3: CASSPRQGSGNTIYF. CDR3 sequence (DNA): TGTGCCAGCTCACCGAGACAGGGCTCTGGAAACACCATATATTTT.